This TCR beta chain emerged from a study of shared clonotypes between healthy human individuals. Clones were read by immunoSEQ multiplex PCR, and TCRdb kept only the in-frame ones, dropping some. The sample holds millions of clones, roughly 92% seen once. Germline V gene sequence: CDR1 SGHDT, CDR2 YYEEEE. This CDR3 comprises 14 residues. Deletions cut 1 base from V and 3 bases from J, with 10 bases between. Sample: naive CD4+ T cells sorted from blood. Subset indicated: CD45RA+ positively selected. The chain uses TRBV5-6 and TRBJ1-2, with no clear D. The sequence was collected from a man aged 18 to 30 in good health. Here the CDR3 reads CASSLPPSDYGYTF. DNA of the CDR3: TGTGCCAGCAGCTTGCCCCCATCGGACTATGGCTACACCTTC.